The 23 T cell receptor beta chains in this list originate from one sample, sequenced in a study of blood T cell repertoires in COVID-19. Method: immunoSEQ multiplex PCR; TCRdb's copy keeps in-frame clones and lacks some. Here the sample spans about 220,000 clones, 65% to 90% being singletons. The sequencing input was peripheral blood. These receptors all come from a woman in her 70s with COVID-19, enrolled during active disease.

The chain combines TRBV4-3 with TRBJ2-7; 9 bases fit TRBD1. The CDR3 length is 17 residues. Unmatched junction bases numbered 13, after V lost 0 bases and J lost 7 bases. Germline V lookup: CDR1 LGHNA, CDR2 YSLEER. For the CDR3, the DNA is TGCGCCAGCAGCCAAGAAGCTTTGGGACAGGGAACAGGAGAGCAGTACTTC. Protein sequence: CASSQEALGQGTGEQYF.

The chain recombines TRBV30 with TRBJ2-3; 13 bases match TRBD2. The V gene end was trimmed by 2 bases and the J gene end by 1 base; junction bases not matched to a gene: 3. CDR1 is GTSNPN and CDR2 is SVGIG in the germline V gene (reference sequence). The CDR3 has 16 amino acids. DNA of the CDR3: TGTGCCTGGAGTCTAACTAGCGGGAGGGGCACAGATACGCAGTATTTT. Translating it yields CAWSLTSGRGTDTQYF. Complete variable domain (other parts from reference TRBV30 and TRBJ2-3): SQTIHQWPATLVQPVGSPLSLECTVEGTSNPNLYWYRQAAGRGLQLLFYSVGIGQISSEVPQNLSASRPQDRQFILSSKKLLLSDSGFYLCAWSLTSGRGTDTQYFGPGTRLTVL.

This clone was seen just once. The chain carries TRBV7-2 and TRBJ2-1; 11 nucleotides match TRBD2. CDR3 length equals 15 residues. Unmatched junction bases numbered 9, after V lost 4 bases and J lost 10 bases. Germline CDR1 reads SGHTA; CDR2 reads FQGNSA. The CDR3 reads CASSWLAGGVVEQFF. Written as DNA, the CDR3 is TGTGCCAGCAGCTGGCTAGCGGGGGGTGTGGTGGAGCAGTTCTTC. Together with reference TRBV7-2 and TRBJ2-1, the CDR3 gives the full variable domain: GAGVSQSPSNKVTEKGKDVELRCDPISGHTALYWYRQSLGQGLEFLIYFQGNSAPDKSGLPSDRFSAERTGGSVSTLTIQRTQQEDSAVYLCASSWLAGGVVEQFFGPGTRLTVL.

The rearrangement links TRBV19 to TRBJ2-5; a possible D gene is TRBD2 (5 bases). V was cut by 3 bases and J by 14 bases, with 19 bases left in between. The germline gives CDR1 LNHDA, CDR2 SQIVND (reference sequence). This CDR3 comprises 13 residues. CDR3 amino acids: CASSMQQPPAVYF. The CDR3, as DNA: TGTGCCAGTAGTATGCAACAGCCCCCAGCGGTCTACTTC.

The chain carries TRBV18 and TRBJ1-3, with D possibly matching TRBD1 (5 bases). This CDR3 spans 14 amino acids. V lost 3 bases and J lost 2, with 8 bases in between. Germline loops: CDR1 KGHSH, CDR2 LQKENI. CDR3 in amino acids: CASSPDSTGNTIYF. CDR3 sequence (DNA): TGTGCCAGCTCACCTGACAGCACTGGAAACACCATATATTTT.

J is TRBJ1-2 and V is TRBV27; 12 bases map to TRBD1. The CDR3 is 16 residues long. V gave up 5 bases and J gave up 3 bases; unmatched junction bases: 7. CDR1 and CDR2 (germline): MNHEY, SMNVEV (reference sequence). The CDR3 sequence is CASSPGQGARYYGYTF. The DNA for the CDR3 is TGTGCCAGCAGTCCGGGACAGGGGGCTCGGTACTATGGCTACACCTTC.

The rearrangement links TRBV13 to TRBJ2-7, with 9 bases fitting TRBD2. CDR1 is PRHDT, CDR2 FYEKMQ, per germline (reference sequence). The CDR3 is 14 amino acids. Losses at the gene ends were 3 bases for V and 5 bases for J; bases not matched to a gene: 5. CDR3 amino acids: CASSLSGRRHEQYF. The CDR3 DNA follows: TGTGCCAGCAGCTTGAGCGGGAGGCGGCACGAGCAGTACTTC.

This chain links TRBV4-3 with TRBJ1-2, with a weak D call TRBD1 (5 bases). Germline V gene lookup returns CDR1 LGHNA and CDR2 YSLEER. This CDR3 spans 15 amino acids. V lost 2 bases and J lost 4, with 14 bases in between. For the CDR3, the DNA is TGCGCCAGCAGCCAAAAGGCGCAAGACAGCTATGGCTACACCTTC. It yields the protein CASSQKAQDSYGYTF.

This chain joins TRBV10-3 and TRBJ2-3; 9 bases match TRBD2. V trimming: 4 bases; J trimming: 1 base; junction bases outside the gene matches: 3. From germline, CDR1 is ENHRY and CDR2 SYGVKD. This CDR3 comprises 15 residues. The CDR3 DNA follows: TGTGCCATCAGTGCTCAGCGGGGGGGCACAGATACGCAGTATTTT. The encoded protein is CAISAQRGGTDTQYF.

This chain joins TRBV7-2 and TRBJ1-4; TRBD1 agrees at 7 bases. The length of the CDR3 is 14 residues. CDR1 is SGHTA, CDR2 FQGNSA, per germline. J gave up 3 bases and V 7 bases, and 5 bases lay outside the gene matches. CDR3 DNA: TGTGCCAGCAAAGCCGGGACAGCTAATGAAAAACTGTTTTTT. The encoded protein is CASKAGTANEKLFF.

In nucleotides, the CDR3 is TGTGCCAGCAGCTTGGATGAGGGAACTAATGAAAAACTGTTTTTT. Translation: CASSLDEGTNEKLFF. The V and J genes are TRBV5-5 and TRBJ1-4; no definite D call. The CDR3 runs 15 residues. The germline CDR1 and CDR2 sequences are SGHKS and YYEKEE (reference sequence). Trimming took 0 bases from V and 1 from J, leaving 7 bases between them.

Details on this clone: The junction departs from germline at one end; a sequencing error may be responsible. The V and J genes are TRBV5-4 and TRBJ2-7; 8 positions agree with TRBD2. From germline, CDR1 is SGHNT and CDR2 YYREEE (reference sequence). This CDR3 comprises 16 residues. For the CDR3, the DNA is TGTGCCAGCAACTTGAAGACTAGCGCGGGTTATAGCGAGCAGTACTTC. This gives the protein CASNLKTSAGYSEQYF.

This chain joins TRBV5-1 and TRBJ1-6; 9 nucleotides agree with TRBD1. The CDR3 is 16 amino acids. V was pared by 2 bases and J by 6 bases, with 6 bases of the junction left unmatched. Germline loops: CDR1 SGHRS, CDR2 YFSETQ. The CDR3 loop is CASSFTTGGSNSPLHF. CDR3 DNA: TGCGCCAGCAGCTTTACGACAGGGGGAAGTAATTCACCCCTCCACTTT.

The rearrangement uses TRBV19 and TRBJ1-2; the D is unclear. The CDR3 is 12 amino acids. The germline V gene encodes CDR1 LNHDA and CDR2 SQIVND (reference sequence). Trimming pared 5 bases from V and 8 bases from J, leaving 12 bases between. The CDR3 sequence: CASSDGTIGYTF. The CDR3 DNA reads TGTGCCAGTAGTGACGGAACTATAGGCTACACCTTC. Full variable domain (outside the CDR3, taken from reference TRBV19 and TRBJ1-2): DGGITQSPKYLFRKEGQNVTLSCEQNLNHDAMYWYRQDPGQGLRLIYYSQIVNDFQKGDIAEGYSVSREKKESFPLTVTSAQKNPTAFYLCASSDGTIGYTFGSGTRLTVV.

J is TRBJ2-1 and V is TRBV9; 13 bases match TRBD2. This CDR3 has 15 amino acids. Germline CDR1 and CDR2: SGDLS and YYNGEE. The V and J ends lost 4 bases and 8 bases, in that order; junction bases with no gene match: 6. The CDR3 loop reads CASSIGLAGADEQFF. For the CDR3, the DNA is TGTGCCAGCAGCATTGGACTAGCGGGGGCCGATGAGCAGTTCTTC.

The V call is TRBV7-8, the J call TRBJ1-5; 8 nucleotides align to TRBD1. This CDR3 comprises 18 residues. Per the germline V gene, CDR1 is SGHVS and CDR2 is FQNEAQ. J gave up 4 bases and V 2 bases, and 13 bases lay outside the gene matches. DNA for the CDR3: TGTGCCAGCAGCTTATTCCAAACCTTCGGACAGGGAAATCAGCCCCAGCATTTT. This encodes CASSLFQTFGQGNQPQHF.

The chain is built from TRBV12-3 or TRBV12-4 and TRBJ2-1, with 8 bases that match TRBD1. CDR3 length: 13 residues. Losses at the gene ends were 7 bases for V and 9 bases for J; bases not matched to a gene: 8. The CDR3 reads CASTPRTGFEQFF. The CDR3 region has the DNA TGTGCCAGCACCCCCCGGACAGGGTTTGAGCAGTTCTTC.

V and J are TRBV5-6 and TRBJ1-4, with D possibly being TRBD1 (6 bases). Trimming removed 1 base from V and 4 bases from J, with 20 bases in between. Germline loops: CDR1 SGHDT, CDR2 YYEEEE. The CDR3 runs to 18 residues. CDR3 DNA: TGTGCCAGCAGCTTGATTGTAGGACAGAACATTTTTAATGAAAAACTGTTTTTT. Translated: CASSLIVGQNIFNEKLFF.

The V gene is TRBV3-1 (or the pseudogene TRBV3-2), the J gene TRBJ1-5, with D unclear. CDR1 is LGHDT, CDR2 YNNKEL, per germline (reference sequence). V was clipped by 0 bases and J by 2 bases, with 8 bases between them. This CDR3 comprises 15 residues. CDR3 in amino acids: CASSQDWRGNQPQHF. The CDR3 DNA reads as TGTGCCAGCAGCCAAGACTGGCGGGGCAATCAGCCCCAGCATTTT.

A note on this clone: The sample has other DNA sequences that encode this CDR3 too. This chain joins TRBV19 and TRBJ1-5; TRBD1 aligns across 8 bases. The trim removed 6 bases at V and 7 bases at J, leaving 5 bases unmatched. The germline gives CDR1 LNHDA, CDR2 SQIVND (reference sequence). CDR3 length: 13 amino acids. CDR3 sequence (DNA): TGTGCCAGTAGCGGGACAGGAGACCAGCCCCAGCATTTT. It specifies CASSGTGDQPQHF.

The chain uses TRBV5-1 and TRBJ2-1, with 9 bases matching TRBD2. CDR1 and CDR2 from the germline V gene are SGHRS and YFSETQ. The CDR3 is made up of 16 amino acids. J gave up 6 bases and V 0 bases, and 7 bases lay outside the gene matches. The CDR3 nucleotides read TGCGCCAGCAGCTTGGGGGTATTAGCGGGAGTCAATGAGCAGTTCTTC. It codes for CASSLGVLAGVNEQFF.

The chain combines TRBV7-3 with TRBJ2-2, with 7 positions matching TRBD1. Germline-derived CDR1 and CDR2 are SGHTA and FQGTGA. The CDR3 is 18 amino acids. V trimming: 5 bases; J trimming: 4 bases; junction bases outside the gene matches: 16. The DNA for the CDR3 is TGTGCCAGCAGCCCGCAAGGATCCAGGGCAGGGGGCACCGGGGAGCTGTTTTTT. Protein sequence: CASSPQGSRAGGTGELFF.

This chain links TRBV11-2 with TRBJ1-2; 7 nucleotides agree with TRBD1. This CDR3 has 14 amino acids. Germline trimming cut 0 bases from V and 7 bases from J; bases unmatched to any gene: 5. CDR1 SGHAT and CDR2 FQNNGV come from the germline V gene. The CDR3: CASSLDLQGVGYTF. Here the CDR3 DNA reads TGTGCCAGCAGCTTAGATCTCCAGGGGGTTGGCTACACCTTC.